This TCR beta chain comes out of a study of PD-L1 blockade in urothelial cancer. Background on the study: Male sex and bladder-origin urothelial cancer characterized about nine tenths of the roughly 29 patients. Patients had undergone 0 to 3 prior chemotherapy regimens.

Profiling relied on immunoSEQ multiplex PCR, and the TCRdb table lists in-frame clones only, not all of them. The data contain 100,000 or so clones, around 90% of them seen just once; the ten biggest clones take up about 0.92%. Trimming shortened V by 5 bases and J by 8 bases, and 15 bases separated the two germline ends. Germline V lookup: CDR1 SGHAT, CDR2 FQNNGV. The CDR3 runs 14 residues. Patient disease was locally advanced or metastatic urothelial carcinoma. Every patient provided from 1 to 8 samples, collected pretreatment and on-treatment. This chain joins TRBV11-2 and TRBJ1-4; no definite D call. This clonotype was obtained from a woman of 80 years or more with urothelial cancer. The sequencing here drew on PBMCs, taken around atezolizumab (anti-PD-L1) treatment. In DNA form, the CDR3 reads TGTGCCAGCAGCCTCGCGTCGTTGAGAGAAAAACTGTTTTTT. Its protein is CASSLASLREKLFF.